This T cell receptor beta chain was sequenced in a study of TIL therapy for anti-PD-1-resistant metastatic lung cancer. Study summary: Half of patients were current or former smokers.

The immunoSEQ assay was v3. Using immunoSEQ multiplex PCR, the repertoire was profiled, and TCRdb retains in-frame clones only, with some absent. The table shows roughly 50,000 clones, with roughly 70% occurring only once. Time point indicated: pre-treatment sample, taken before nivolumab and TIL therapy. Pleural nodules or supraclavicular lymph nodes made up most of the excised metastases sampled. Tumor harvest preceded PD-1/PD-L1 blockade, followed by nivolumab treatment. Trimming shortened V by 1 base and J by 5 bases, and 12 bases separated the two germline ends. The CDR3 extends over 14 amino acids. Germline assignment: CDR1 SGHAT and CDR2 FQNNGV.

This TCR derives from a person aged 25-85 years with non-small cell lung cancer. The rearrangement uses TRBV11-2 and TRBJ2-7; D might be TRBD1 (5 bases). The sample consisted of tumor tissue, taken at baseline. CDR3 amino acids: CASSLGGRQHEQYF. The CDR3 DNA sequence: TGTGCCAGCAGCTTAGGGGGCAGGCAACACGAGCAGTACTTC. Variable domain in full (rest from reference TRBV11-2 and TRBJ2-7): EAGVAQSPRYKIIEKRQSVAFWCNPISGHATLYWYQQILGQGPKLLIQFQNNGVVDDSQLPKDRFSAERLKGVDSTLKIQPAKLEDSAVYLCASSLGGRQHEQYFGPGTRLTVT.